Each of the 19 T cell receptor beta chains below was sequenced from the same sample in a study of cytomegalovirus exposure and HLA in healthy donors. The study ran its PCR with 60 Vbeta and 13 Jbeta primers. The assay was immunoSEQ multiplex PCR, and TCRdb's table has in-frame clones only and misses some. The table records 130,000 to 150,000 clones, about 80% of them present only once. The sequenced material came from PBMCs. All receptors derive from a man between 25 and 39 years old in good health and CMV-seronegative.

This clone was counted a few times. The chain is built from TRBV4-1 and TRBJ1-4; D gene uncertain. Germline CDR1 MGHRA, CDR2 YSYEKL. V was pared by 1 base and J by 0 bases, with 12 bases between. The CDR3 extends over 17 amino acids. The CDR3 region has the DNA TGCGCCAGCAGCCAAGTTCTCCCTCCAGCAACTAATGAAAAACTGTTTTTT. This encodes CASSQVLPPATNEKLFF.

The rearrangement joins TRBV2 to TRBJ2-7, with D perhaps matching TRBD2 (6 bases). The CDR3 is 14 residues long. The germline gives CDR1 SNHLY, CDR2 FYNNEI. The V gene lost 2 bases and the J gene lost 3 bases, with 11 bases spanning the gap. The CDR3 DNA follows: TGTGCCAGCAGTGAATCGACTAGTTACTACGAGCAGTACTTC. This gives the protein CASSESTSYYEQYF. Complete variable domain (other parts from reference TRBV2 and TRBJ2-7): EPEVTQTPSHQVTQMGQEVILRCVPISNHLYFYWYRQILGQKVEFLVSFYNNEISEKSEIFDDQFSVERPDGSNFTLKIRSTKLEDSAMYFCASSESTSYYEQYFGPGTRLTVT.

The gene calls are TRBV5-4 and TRBJ2-7; 7 nucleotides agree with TRBD1. J was trimmed by 0 bases and V by 4 bases; bases with no gene match: 10. The CDR3 consists of 16 residues. CDR1 and CDR2 from the germline V gene are SGHNT and YYREEE (reference sequence). In DNA form, the CDR3 reads TGTGCCAGCAGCAATAAACCGGGACAGTCCTCCTACGAGCAGTACTTC. Translation gives CASSNKPGQSSYEQYF.

V gene TRBV5-1 combines with J gene TRBJ2-7; TRBD2 aligns across 9 bases. This CDR3 has 13 residues. CDR1 SGHRS and CDR2 YFSETQ come from the germline V gene. With 4 bases clipped from V and 4 bases from J, the junction kept 3 bases outside the gene matches. CDR3 amino acids: CASSVGLAYEQYF. In DNA, the CDR3 is TGCGCCAGCAGCGTGGGACTAGCTTACGAGCAGTACTTC.

There are a few counts of this clone. This rearrangement joins TRBV7-9 to TRBJ1-5; D may be TRBD1 (6 bases). The germline V gene encodes CDR1 SEHNR and CDR2 FQNEAQ (reference sequence). This CDR3 has 13 amino acids. V lost 5 bases, J lost 4 bases, and 9 bases lay in between. CDR3 loop: CASSVGQNQPQHF. The CDR3 DNA follows: TGTGCCAGCAGCGTTGGACAGAATCAGCCCCAGCATTTT.

The V and J genes are TRBV4-1 and TRBJ1-2; tentative D call: TRBD1 (5 bases). Trimming took off 0 bases at V and 13 bases at J, with 12 bases between the two ends. The CDR3 loop spans 12 amino acids. Germline V gene data show CDR1 as MGHRA and CDR2 as YSYEKL. The CDR3 here is CASSQDRAGPTF. Here the CDR3 DNA reads TGCGCCAGCAGCCAAGACCGGGCGGGGCCCACCTTC.

V usage is TRBV6-6 and J usage is TRBJ1-6; TRBD1 aligns across 7 bases. The CDR3 runs 13 residues. CDR1 and CDR2 (germline): MNHNY, SVGAGI (reference sequence). V was pared by 4 bases and J by 11 bases, with 5 bases of the junction left unmatched. The CDR3 loop is CASSLTGSAPLHF. CDR3 DNA: TGTGCCAGCAGTTTGACAGGGTCGGCACCCCTCCACTTT.

The chain is built from TRBV4-2 and TRBJ2-7, with TRBD2 matching over 8 bases. V shed 0 bases, J shed 1 base, and the junction held 5 bases outside the gene matches. CDR1 and CDR2 (germline): LGHNA, YNFKEQ. The CDR3 is made up of 16 amino acids. The CDR3 DNA is TGTGCCAGCAGCCAAGATGGGAGCGGGGGTTCCTACGAGCAGTACTTC. This gives the protein CASSQDGSGGSYEQYF.

The V call is TRBV7-9, the J call TRBJ1-5; D possibly corresponds to TRBD1 (5 bases). V was shortened by 2 bases and J by 5 bases, with 10 bases between the two germline ends. The CDR3 extends over 14 amino acids. Germline loops: CDR1 SEHNR, CDR2 FQNEAQ (reference sequence). CDR3 region: CASSLMGPDQPQHF. The CDR3 DNA is TGTGCCAGCAGCTTAATGGGGCCCGATCAGCCCCAGCATTTT.

V is TRBV5-4 and J is TRBJ2-7, with 7 positions matching TRBD1. Germline CDR1 SGHNT, CDR2 YYREEE (reference sequence). With V trimmed by 5 bases and J by 6 bases, 14 bases remained unmatched. This CDR3 has 15 residues. The CDR3 region has the DNA TGTGCCAGCAGTGGGTTAGACAGGGCCCAACGCGAGCAGTACTTC. It yields the protein CASSGLDRAQREQYF.

The J gene is TRBJ2-5, the V gene TRBV27, with TRBD1 matching over 8 bases. J lost 5 bases, V lost 4 bases, and 6 bases had no gene match. Germline V gene data show CDR1 as MNHEY and CDR2 as SMNVEV (reference sequence). The CDR3 sequence is 14 residues long. This CDR3 reads CASSSGGASETQYF. In DNA form, the CDR3 reads TGTGCCAGCAGTTCAGGGGGCGCGTCCGAGACCCAGTACTTC.

The gene calls are TRBV2 and TRBJ1-1; D gene ambiguous. The CDR3 covers 13 residues. Trimming removed 7 bases at V and 1 base at J, with 10 bases between. The germline V gene has CDR1 SNHLY and CDR2 FYNNEI. The CDR3 is CASIPPGNTEAFF. The CDR3 DNA reads TGTGCCAGCATCCCTCCGGGGAACACTGAAGCTTTCTTT.

The V and J genes are TRBV5-1 and TRBJ2-4, with D possibly TRBD2 on 7 matching bases. Germline V gives CDR1 SGHRS, CDR2 YFSETQ. V dropped 2 bases and J dropped 2 bases, with 20 bases sitting between them. The CDR3 extends over 18 amino acids. CDR3 DNA sequence: TGCGCCAGCAGCTTAGACCCTCCGGGGGGCGCATCCAAAAACATTCAGTACTTC. Translated: CASSLDPPGGASKNIQYF. Combining the CDR3 with reference TRBV5-1 and TRBJ2-4 gives the whole variable domain KAGVTQTPRYLIKTRGQQVTLSCSPISGHRSVSWYQQTPGQGLQFLFEYFSETQRNKGNFPGRFSGRQFSNSRSEMNVSTLELGDSALYLCASSLDPPGGASKNIQYFGAGTRLSVL.

V gene TRBV9 combines with J gene TRBJ1-1; D gene ambiguous. Germline assignment: CDR1 SGDLS and CDR2 YYNGEE. V lost 3 bases, J lost 1 base, and 13 bases lay in between. The CDR3 consists of 15 residues. CDR3 sequence reads: CASSGSGLRNTEAFF. CDR3 sequence (DNA): TGTGCCAGCAGCGGGTCAGGCCTCCGGAACACTGAAGCTTTCTTT.

The rearrangement joins TRBV4-1 to TRBJ2-3, with D perhaps TRBD2 (5 bases). The germline V gene encodes CDR1 MGHRA and CDR2 YSYEKL. V lost 2 bases and J 4 bases, leaving 13 bases between the germline ends. The CDR3 consists of 15 residues. The CDR3 is CASSQPEGSADTQYF. The CDR3 nucleotides are TGCGCCAGCAGCCAACCCGAGGGTTCCGCAGATACGCAGTATTTT.

The CDR3 region has the DNA TGTGCCAGCAGTGGAGGGGGCAGGGGATGGGAGACCCAGTACTTC. Encoded protein: CASSGGGRGWETQYF. The chain employs TRBV2 and TRBJ2-5; TRBD1 matches at 7 bases. V lost 4 bases and J lost 5; bases outside the gene matches: 10. Germline V gene lookup returns CDR1 SNHLY and CDR2 FYNNEI. The CDR3 runs 15 residues.

The chain employs TRBV4-2 and TRBJ1-2, with a tentative D call TRBD1 (6 bases). V shed 2 bases and J shed 6 bases, with 10 bases lying between them. The CDR3 sequence is 13 residues long. CDR1 LGHNA and CDR2 YNFKEQ come from the germline V gene. In DNA, the CDR3 is TGTGCCAGCAGCCAACAGACAGGCCATGGCTACACCTTC. It translates to CASSQQTGHGYTF.

This chain connects TRBV27 to TRBJ2-7, with TRBD2 identical over 11 bases. Losses at the gene ends were 0 bases for V and 2 bases for J; bases not matched to a gene: 12. This CDR3 has 19 amino acids. Germline CDR1 is MNHEY and CDR2 is SMNVEV (reference sequence). CDR3 loop: CASSLSRTSGPRTPYEQYF. CDR3 coding DNA: TGTGCCAGCAGTTTATCCCGGACTAGCGGGCCCCGGACCCCCTACGAGCAGTACTTC.

This sequence joins TRBV18 and TRBJ2-1, with 7 bases aligning to TRBD1. V lost 1 base to trimming and J lost 6 bases; unmatched junction nucleotides: 6. Per germline, CDR1 KGHSH and CDR2 LQKENI. The CDR3 contains 15 residues. The CDR3 DNA reads TGTGCCAGCTCACCACAGGGGGCACTGGGCAATGAGCAGTTCTTC. Protein product: CASSPQGALGNEQFF.